This passage covers 28 T cell receptor beta chains from one sample sequenced in a study of tissue T cells after allogeneic stem cell transplantation. TCRdb's table, derived via immunoSEQ multiplex PCR, lists solely in-frame clones and lacks some. Of about 5,200 clones listed, 60% to 80% were seen once; the top ten hold 7.7%. The source material was tissue from the colon, sampled at autopsy. The receptors derive from a female donor of 60 years or more with lung cancer.

V gene TRBV7-9 combines with J gene TRBJ2-7; a possible D gene is TRBD1 (6 bases). Germline lookup yields CDR1 SEHNR and CDR2 FQNEAQ (reference sequence). There are 15 residues in the CDR3. Trimming pared 7 bases from V and 4 bases from J, leaving 20 bases between. As DNA, the CDR3 is TGTGCCAGCACAGGAACAGGGCCTTCGAAGTACGAGCAGTACTTC. Its translation: CASTGTGPSKYEQYF. Based on the CDR3 plus reference TRBV7-9 and TRBJ2-7, the full variable domain is DTGVSQNPRHKITKRGQNVTFRCDPISEHNRLYWYRQTLGQGPEFLTYFQNEAQLEKSRLLSDRFSAERPKGSFSTLEIQRTEQGDSAMYLCASTGTGPSKYEQYFGPGTRLTVT.

This clone was observed a few times. The rearrangement joins TRBV7-3 to TRBJ1-1; TRBD1 matches at 10 bases. J lost 6 bases, V lost 4 bases, and 5 bases had no gene match. The germline V gene has CDR1 SGHTA and CDR2 FQGTGA. The CDR3 extends over 14 amino acids. Written as DNA, the CDR3 is TGTGCCAGCAGCTCGACAGGGGGCGAGGCTGAAGCTTTCTTT. Its protein product is CASSSTGGEAEAFF.

DNA for the CDR3: TGTGCCAGCAGCTACGGACAGGGGTTCTACGAGCAGTACTTC. It is translated as CASSYGQGFYEQYF. The V and J genes are TRBV5-5 and TRBJ2-7; 9 nucleotides align to TRBD1. The CDR3 consists of 14 residues. Trimming cost V 3 bases and J 3 bases; bases outside gene matches: 4. CDR1 is SGHKS and CDR2 is YYEKEE in the germline V gene (reference sequence).

This clone has only a few counts. The chain carries TRBV9 and TRBJ2-2; D uncertain. Trimming stripped 4 bases from V and 4 bases from J, with 17 bases between. This CDR3 spans 16 amino acids. Germline CDR1 is SGDLS and CDR2 is YYNGEE. CDR3 sequence (DNA): TGTGCCAGCAGCCCAACTAAGGGAAGTGGCACCGGGGAGCTGTTTTTT. This gives the protein CASSPTKGSGTGELFF. The whole variable domain, remainder taken from reference TRBV9 and TRBJ2-2, is DSGVTQTPKHLITATGQRVTLRCSPRSGDLSVYWYQQSLDQGLQFLIQYYNGEERAKGNILERFSAQQFPDLHSELNLSSLELGDSALYFCASSPTKGSGTGELFFGEGSRLTVL.

The rearrangement links TRBV14 to TRBJ1-2; TRBD1 agrees at 9 bases. The CDR3 runs to 13 residues. Germline CDR1 and CDR2: SGHDN and FVKESK. V trimming: 4 bases; J trimming: 4 bases; junction bases outside the gene matches: 1. The CDR3 bases are TGTGCCAGCAGCCCGACAGGGGGCTATGGCTACACCTTC. It is translated as CASSPTGGYGYTF.

The genes are TRBV10-2 and TRBJ1-1; D not resolved. Trimming left V 5 bases short and J 0 bases short, with 10 bases between. The CDR3 length is 14 residues. CDR1 is WSHSY, CDR2 SAAADI, per germline. CDR3 DNA: TGCGCCAGCAGTCAATCGAGGCTGAACACTGAAGCTTTCTTT. Its protein is CASSQSRLNTEAFF.

The chain couples TRBV7-3 to TRBJ2-2; D is unresolved. Per the germline V gene, CDR1 is SGHTA and CDR2 is FQGTGA. The V gene lost 3 bases and the J gene lost 0 bases, with 8 bases spanning the gap. The CDR3 contains 15 residues. CDR3 sequence (DNA): TGTGCCAGCAGCTTCCGACCCGCGAACACCGGGGAGCTGTTTTTT. This gives the protein CASSFRPANTGELFF.

The gene calls are TRBV19 and TRBJ2-7; the match to TRBD2 covers 8 bases. V was clipped by 4 bases and J by 6 bases; unmatched bases: 11. Looked up from germline, CDR1 is LNHDA and CDR2 is SQIVND (reference sequence). This CDR3 comprises 15 residues. CDR3 in DNA: TGTGCCAGTAGTAGCGGGCGGGGGGTCCTCGCCGAGCAGTACTTC. This codes for CASSSGRGVLAEQYF.

The J gene is TRBJ2-7, the V gene TRBV7-2, with 12 bases fitting TRBD2. This CDR3 is built from 15 residues. The germline V gene encodes CDR1 SGHTA and CDR2 FQGNSA. V gave up 5 bases and J gave up 3 bases; unmatched junction bases: 5. CDR3 in amino acids: CASSQGLAGYYEQYF. CDR3 nucleotides: TGTGCCAGCAGCCAGGGACTAGCGGGTTACTACGAGCAGTACTTC.

The chain combines TRBV11-2 with TRBJ2-2; possible D gene TRBD2, 6 bases. The V gene lost 5 bases and the J gene lost 3 bases, with 13 bases spanning the gap. This CDR3 region has 15 residues. The germline V gene has CDR1 SGHAT and CDR2 FQNNGV. As DNA, the CDR3 is TGTGCCAGCAGCCACAGAGGGGAGGACACCGGGGAGCTGTTTTTT. It yields the protein CASSHRGEDTGELFF. Based on the CDR3 plus reference TRBV11-2 and TRBJ2-2, the full variable domain is EAGVAQSPRYKIIEKRQSVAFWCNPISGHATLYWYQQILGQGPKLLIQFQNNGVVDDSQLPKDRFSAERLKGVDSTLKIQPAKLEDSAVYLCASSHRGEDTGELFFGEGSRLTVL.

This clone was seen once. The chain employs TRBV6-6 and TRBJ1-5, with 7 bases fitting TRBD1. V lost 6 bases to trimming and J lost 3 bases; unmatched junction nucleotides: 11. The V gene's germline CDR1 is MNHNY and CDR2 SVGAGI (reference sequence). This CDR3 has 16 residues. CDR3 in DNA: TGTGCCAGCAGGGCGTTCGGGACAGCTCTCAATCAGCCCCAGCATTTT. Translated: CASRAFGTALNQPQHF.

The rearrangement joins TRBV28 to TRBJ1-2, with 12 nucleotides matching TRBD1. With 5 bases clipped from V and 2 bases from J, the junction kept 9 bases outside the gene matches. CDR1 is MDHEN and CDR2 is SYDVKM in the germline V gene. The length of the CDR3 is 17 residues. CDR3: CASSPGTGGMWNYGYTF. The CDR3 nucleotides read TGTGCCAGCAGTCCCGGGACAGGGGGCATGTGGAACTATGGCTACACCTTC.

V gene TRBV2 combines with J gene TRBJ2-7, with TRBD1 matching over 8 bases. Germline lookup yields CDR1 SNHLY and CDR2 FYNNEI. J was trimmed by 3 bases and V by 7 bases; bases with no gene match: 11. The length of the CDR3 is 15 residues. In DNA, the CDR3 is TGTGCCAGCACTGATCGCGGGACAGGTAACTACGAGCAGTACTTC. It specifies CASTDRGTGNYEQYF.

The rearrangement uses TRBV30 and TRBJ1-2; D might be TRBD1 (5 bases). Germline CDR1 and CDR2: GTSNPN and SVGIG (reference sequence). Trimming shortened V by 0 bases and J by 5 bases, and 16 bases separated the two germline ends. The CDR3 runs to 15 residues. The CDR3, as DNA: TGTGCCTGGAGTGTATGGTTAAAGGAGGGGTATGGCTACACCTTC. It encodes CAWSVWLKEGYGYTF.

V and J are TRBV6-5 and TRBJ1-1; the D gene is possibly TRBD1 (6 bases). The germline CDR1 and CDR2 sequences are MNHEY and SVGAGI. Trimming removed 0 bases from V and 1 base from J, with 12 bases in between. The CDR3 has 16 residues. CDR3 nucleotide sequence: TGTGCCAGCAGTTACTCAGGTACAGGGACGAACACTGAAGCTTTCTTT. Residues: CASSYSGTGTNTEAFF.

This clone was observed a few times. V and J are TRBV4-3 and TRBJ1-5; D not resolved. V was pared by 4 bases and J by 10 bases, with 14 bases between. The germline V gene has CDR1 LGHNA and CDR2 YSLEER. The CDR3 loop spans 13 amino acids. The CDR3 DNA reads TGCGCCAGCAGCCGAGGCTTGGGCGAACCCCAGCATTTT. It translates to CASSRGLGEPQHF.

The rearrangement links TRBV5-1 to TRBJ2-3, with D uncertain. Germline CDR1 and CDR2: SGHRS and YFSETQ. CDR3 length equals 14 residues. Deletions cut 1 base from V and 2 bases from J, with 8 bases between. The CDR3 here is CASSLPSATDTQYF. CDR3 sequence (DNA): TGCGCCAGCAGCTTGCCAAGCGCCACAGATACGCAGTATTTT. Full variable domain (outside the CDR3, taken from reference TRBV5-1 and TRBJ2-3): KAGVTQTPRYLIKTRGQQVTLSCSPISGHRSVSWYQQTPGQGLQFLFEYFSETQRNKGNFPGRFSGRQFSNSRSEMNVSTLELGDSALYLCASSLPSATDTQYFGPGTRLTVL.

This clone was seen only a few times. The chain has TRBV29-1 and TRBJ1-4; no clear D gene. This CDR3 region has 13 residues. V lost 1 base and J 6 bases, leaving 9 bases between the germline ends. Germline CDR1 and CDR2: SQVTM and ANQGSEA. This CDR3 reads CSVEVPPDEKLFF. CDR3 nucleotides: TGCAGCGTTGAAGTCCCGCCGGATGAAAAACTGTTTTTT.

The chain couples TRBV5-6 to TRBJ2-7, with 7 nucleotides matching TRBD1. The V segment lost 4 bases and the J segment 2 bases; nucleotides outside the gene matches: 6. This CDR3 is built from 14 residues. The germline gives CDR1 SGHDT, CDR2 YYEEEE. The CDR3 DNA sequence: TGTGCCAGCAGCATACAGGGGTATACCTACGAGCAGTACTTC. Translated, it gives CASSIQGYTYEQYF.

This clone was counted only a few times. The V gene is TRBV2, the J gene TRBJ2-1; TRBD2 might be the D (5 bases). CDR3 length: 12 residues. Trimming left V 4 bases short and J 11 bases short, with 12 bases between. The germline V gene encodes CDR1 SNHLY and CDR2 FYNNEI. The CDR3 DNA follows: TGTGCCAGCAGTGGAACCCGGGATCAGCAGTTCTTC. Protein sequence: CASSGTRDQQFF.

The J gene is TRBJ1-1, the V gene TRBV3-1 (or the pseudogene TRBV3-2); weak D call: TRBD1 (5 bases). V gave up 1 base and J gave up 3 bases, with 9 bases separating them. From germline, CDR1 is LGHDT and CDR2 YNNKEL (reference sequence). The CDR3 has 14 residues. CDR3 bases: TGTGCCAGCAGCCAAGTCTGGGGGGACACTGAAGCTTTCTTT. Translated: CASSQVWGDTEAFF.

This clone was seen only a few times. This chain joins TRBV30 and TRBJ2-7; possible D gene TRBD2, 5 bases. Germline V lookup: CDR1 GTSNPN, CDR2 SVGIG (reference sequence). V was clipped by 3 bases and J by 6 bases, with 18 bases between them. The CDR3 consists of 14 residues. The CDR3 loop reads CAWSVRTPGFEQYF. The CDR3 DNA reads TGTGCCTGGAGCGTCAGGACTCCCGGATTCGAGCAGTACTTC.

This clone was picked up a small number of times. The chain combines TRBV24-1 with TRBJ2-5; D is undetermined. Germline V gene data show CDR1 as KGHDR and CDR2 as SFDVKD. The CDR3 contains 13 residues. The V end was cut by 0 bases, the J end by 1 base, with 2 bases between. The CDR3 DNA sequence: TGTGCCACCAGTGATTTGCTCCAAGAGACCCAGTACTTC. Amino acids: CATSDLLQETQYF.

The chain is built from TRBV13 and TRBJ1-5, with D possibly being TRBD1 (6 bases). V lost 5 bases, J lost 10 bases, and 24 bases lay in between. This CDR3 region has 16 residues. CDR1 PRHDT and CDR2 FYEKMQ come from the germline V gene (reference sequence). CDR3 coding DNA: TGTGCCAGCAGCCCAAGACAGGCCAAGAGAGGGGACCCCCAGCATTTT. It encodes CASSPRQAKRGDPQHF.

The chain joins TRBV11-3 to TRBJ2-7, with D perhaps TRBD2 (5 bases). Trimming took 3 bases from V and 0 from J, leaving 6 bases between them. Germline assignment: CDR1 SGHNT and CDR2 YENEEA. The CDR3 runs to 13 residues. In nucleotides, the CDR3 is TGTGCCAGCAGCTTCGGGAACTCCTACGAGCAGTACTTC. As protein: CASSFGNSYEQYF. Drawing the rest from reference TRBV11-3 and TRBJ2-7, the complete variable domain is EAGVVQSPRYKIIEKKQPVAFWCNPISGHNTLYWYLQNLGQGPELLIRYENEEAVDDSQLPKDRFSAERLKGVDSTLKIQPAELGDSAVYLCASSFGNSYEQYFGPGTRLTVT.

The chain has TRBV7-6 and TRBJ2-3; a possible D gene is TRBD2 (6 bases). V lost 0 bases and J 0 bases, leaving 13 bases between the germline ends. Per the germline V gene, CDR1 is SGHVS and CDR2 is FNYEAQ. This CDR3 is built from 17 residues. The CDR3 nucleotides are TGTGCCAGCAGCTTAGCGATCCTAGCGCTTAGCACAGATACGCAGTATTTT. It translates to CASSLAILALSTDTQYF.

This clone was observed a single time. The chain employs TRBV4-3 and TRBJ2-3, with D perhaps TRBD2 (5 bases). CDR3 length: 14 amino acids. Germline V CDR1 and CDR2: LGHNA, YSLEER. Trimming took 4 bases from V and 5 from J, leaving 13 bases between them. The DNA for the CDR3 is TGCGCCAGCAGCCGGAGCGTGGGGAGAGATACGCAGTATTTT. This translates into CASSRSVGRDTQYF.

The CDR3 DNA follows: TGTGCCAGCGGACGCATGGGACAGGGGGGAGAGACCCAGTACTTC. Translation: CASGRMGQGGETQYF. V gene TRBV2 combines with J gene TRBJ2-5, with TRBD1 matching over 11 bases. The CDR3 has 15 residues. Germline CDR1 and CDR2: SNHLY and FYNNEI. V lost 8 bases, J lost 4 bases, and 9 bases stayed unmatched.